This TCR beta chain came from a study of glioma-infiltrating T cells. Study details: Before surgery, glioma patients received dexamethasone for at most six days.

The CDR3 is 14 residues long. Trimming pared 4 bases from V and 0 bases from J, leaving 7 bases between. Germline V gene sequence: CDR1 MDHEN, CDR2 SYDVKM. Using RNA template, CDR3s of TCR alpha and beta were amplified with iRepertoire arm-PCR. From the multiplex PCR reads, TCRdb called clonotypes with MiXCR, one entry per CDR3 protein. This sample has 300,000 to 450,000 distinct CDR3 sequences; roughly 41% occur once, and the top ten carry about 12%. Study-level points and caveats: Gliomas, especially low-grade, showed above-expected tissue-blood divergence; non-neoplastic patients showed below. Shared blood CDR3 signature motifs marked patients with low tissue-blood divergence.

This clonotype was counted many times. Its specificity is not known. The chain recombines TRBV28 with TRBJ2-1; D unresolved. This TCR was sampled from a human donor with low-grade glioma or glioblastoma, undergoing nonglioma brain surgery, or in good health (not recorded which). Sequenced input: glioma tissue, nonneoplastic brain tissue, or PBMCs (not recorded which). CDR3 coding DNA: TGTGCCAGCAGTTCCCCAAGCTCCTACAATGAGCAGTTCTTC. The encoded protein is CASSSPSSYNEQFF.